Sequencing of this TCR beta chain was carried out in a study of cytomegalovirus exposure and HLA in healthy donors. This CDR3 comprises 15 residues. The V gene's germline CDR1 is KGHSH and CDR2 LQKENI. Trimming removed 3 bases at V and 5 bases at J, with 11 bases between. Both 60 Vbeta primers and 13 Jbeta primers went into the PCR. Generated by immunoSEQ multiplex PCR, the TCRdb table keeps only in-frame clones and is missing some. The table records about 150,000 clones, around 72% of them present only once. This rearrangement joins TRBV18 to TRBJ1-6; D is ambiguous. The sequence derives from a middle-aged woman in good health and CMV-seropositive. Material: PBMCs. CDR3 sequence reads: CASSPLSGDNSPLHF. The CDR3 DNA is TGTGCCAGCTCACCCCTCTCGGGAGATAATTCACCCCTCCACTTT.